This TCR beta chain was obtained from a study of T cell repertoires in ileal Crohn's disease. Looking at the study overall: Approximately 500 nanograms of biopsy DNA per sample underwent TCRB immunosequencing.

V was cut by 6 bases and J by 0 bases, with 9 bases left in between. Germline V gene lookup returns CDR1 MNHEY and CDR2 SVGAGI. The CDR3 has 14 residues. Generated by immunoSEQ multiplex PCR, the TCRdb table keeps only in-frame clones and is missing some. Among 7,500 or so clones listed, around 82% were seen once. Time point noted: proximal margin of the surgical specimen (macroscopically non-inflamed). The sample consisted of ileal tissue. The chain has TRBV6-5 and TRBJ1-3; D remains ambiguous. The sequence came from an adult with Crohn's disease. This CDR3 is CASRDRSSGNTIYF. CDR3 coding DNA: TGTGCCAGCAGGGACCGGAGCTCTGGAAACACCATATATTTT.